The entry below describes one T cell receptor (beta chain). Library preparation (for TCRbeta) was performed with unique molecular identifiers. TCRdb used MiXCR to reprocess the PCR reads, holding one entry per CDR3 protein. The sample lists 150,000 to 250,000 distinct CDR3 sequences; 14% to 15% were seen once. The data derive from a study of T-cell reconstitution after alpha-beta-depleted transplantation in children. The CDR3 has 14 amino acids. V lost 4 bases, J lost 0 bases, and 7 bases lay in between. Germline V gives CDR1 KGHSH, CDR2 LQKENI. The clonotype originates from a human donor who donated a stem cell graft to a child with acute lymphoblastic leukemia. The material sequenced was PBMCs from the stem cell graft donor, taken from the stem cell graft. The J gene is TRBJ2-1, the V gene TRBV18; the D is unclear. DNA of the CDR3: TGTGCCAGCTCACGCGGAAGCTCCTACAATGAGCAGTTCTTC. Amino acid sequence: CASSRGSSYNEQFF.